These 31 T cell receptor beta chains came from one sample sequenced in a study of radiotherapy plus CTLA-4 blockade in lung cancer. Here immunoSEQ multiplex PCR was the method, and the copy in TCRdb shows in-frame clones only, minus some. The sample consists of about 51,000 clones, 70% to 80% of them appearing once. This specimen consisted of peripheral blood, obtained from a patient treated with radiotherapy plus ipilimumab. These receptors were collected from a human donor with non-small cell lung cancer who had a complete response to radiotherapy plus ipilimumab.

The chain joins TRBV5-1 to TRBJ2-5; D is unresolved. In germline, CDR1 is SGHRS, CDR2 YFSETQ. The CDR3 runs to 14 residues. V was cut by 1 base and J by 2 bases, with 9 bases left in between. The DNA for the CDR3 is TGCGCCAGCAGCTTGCCGACACCACAAGAGACCCAGTACTTC. Its protein is CASSLPTPQETQYF.

The chain joins TRBV6-5 to TRBJ2-3, with a tentative D call TRBD2 (6 bases). The CDR3 has 14 amino acids. V dropped 0 bases and J dropped 3 bases, with 7 bases sitting between them. Germline CDR1 is MNHEY and CDR2 is SVGAGI. CDR3 amino acids: CASSYSGTTDTQYF. CDR3 bases: TGTGCCAGCAGTTACTCTGGGACTACAGATACGCAGTATTTT.

This rearrangement joins TRBV19 to TRBJ2-1, with D possibly TRBD1 on 6 matching bases. The V end lost 5 bases, the J end lost 4 bases, and 12 bases lay between the germline ends. CDR3 size: 14 residues. Germline V gives CDR1 LNHDA, CDR2 SQIVND (reference sequence). The DNA of the CDR3 is TGTGCCAGTAGTTTACAGGGATCTTACAATGAGCAGTTCTTC. Protein product: CASSLQGSYNEQFF.

The chain combines TRBV4-3 with TRBJ1-4; a possible D gene is TRBD1 (6 bases). The germline V gene has CDR1 LGHNA and CDR2 YSLEER. V was shortened by 2 bases and J by 6 bases, with 13 bases between the two germline ends. The CDR3 has 15 amino acids. CDR3 sequence (DNA): TGCGCCAGCAGCCAACAACCCCGACAGGATGAAAAACTGTTTTTT. It encodes CASSQQPRQDEKLFF.

The rearrangement uses TRBV27 and TRBJ2-7, with a possible D match to TRBD1 (5 bases). Germline V gene data show CDR1 as MNHEY and CDR2 as SMNVEV (reference sequence). CDR3 length equals 18 residues. Between the trimmed V and J ends, which lost 4 bases and 2 bases, there was a span of 24 bases. This CDR3 reads CASSSRLWGPVLTYEQYV. CDR3 DNA: TGTGCCAGCAGTTCCCGGCTCTGGGGCCCAGTTCTTACCTACGAGCAGTACGTC.

The chain couples TRBV29-1 to TRBJ2-1; 7 bases are shared with TRBD1. Trimming took 5 bases from V and 3 from J; bases not matched to a gene: 1. Germline values: CDR1 SQVTM, CDR2 ANQGSEA. This CDR3 comprises 12 residues. This CDR3 is CSVRDSYNEQFF. The DNA of the CDR3 is TGCAGCGTTCGGGACAGCTACAATGAGCAGTTCTTC.

The chain employs TRBV6-6 and TRBJ2-7; a possible D gene is TRBD2 (5 bases). CDR3 size: 12 residues. V lost 6 bases and J lost 12, with 18 bases in between. Germline-derived CDR1 and CDR2 are MNHNY and SVGAGI (reference sequence). The CDR3 loop reads CASSATQRERYV. CDR3 nucleotide sequence: TGTGCCAGCAGCGCGACTCAACGGGAACGGTACGTC.

This clone was found once. A junction end diverges from the germline sequence, so it may reflect a read error. The chain joins TRBV7-7 to TRBJ1-5; TRBD1 is a possible D gene (6 bases). The CDR3 length is 18 residues. CDR1 and CDR2 from the germline V gene are SSHAT and FNYEAQ (reference sequence). CDR3 sequence: CASSLPTGRKATNQPQHF. For the CDR3, the DNA is TGTGCTAGCAGCTTACCGACAGGCCGGAAAGCGACGAATCAGCCCCAGCATTTT.

This clone showed up just once. The chain employs TRBV5-4 and TRBJ1-1, with 11 bases that match TRBD1. V lost 4 bases, J lost 3 bases, and 2 bases stayed unmatched. The CDR3 covers 14 residues. In germline, CDR1 is SGHNT, CDR2 YYREEE (reference sequence). The CDR3 coding sequence is TGTGCCAGCAGCCGGGACAGGGGGGACACTGAAGCTTTCTTT. Its translation is CASSRDRGDTEAFF.

The chain joins TRBV7-6 to TRBJ1-2; 8 bases line up with TRBD1. The CDR3 is 15 amino acids. Germline CDR1 is SGHVS and CDR2 is FNYEAQ. Trimming took 1 base from V and 4 from J; bases not matched to a gene: 5. CDR3: CASSLEGQGFYGYTF. The CDR3 nucleotides are TGTGCCAGCAGCTTAGAAGGACAGGGCTTCTATGGCTACACCTTC.

This chain joins TRBV4-1 and TRBJ1-5; D perhaps matches TRBD1 (6 bases). From germline, CDR1 is MGHRA and CDR2 YSYEKL. With 0 bases removed from V and 7 bases from J, the gap between germline ends came to 13 bases. This CDR3 has 15 residues. DNA for the CDR3: TGCGCCAGCAGCCAAGAACAGGGTTTGAGACAGCCCCAGCATTTT. Translated, it gives CASSQEQGLRQPQHF.

To note about this clone: Here the CDR3 omits its conserved ending phenylalanine or tryptophan, so a read error is the likely source. The chain is built from TRBV27 and TRBJ2-7; 10 bases are shared with TRBD1. This CDR3 has 15 residues. Losses at the gene ends were 8 bases for V and 5 bases for J; bases not matched to a gene: 12. The germline CDR1 and CDR2 sequences are MNHEY and SMNVEV (reference sequence). CDR3 protein: CASFKGGQGSHEQYL. CDR3 nucleotides: TGTGCCAGCTTCAAGGGGGGACAGGGGTCCCACGAGCAGTACCTC.

CDR3 in amino acids: CASVPDGRAPQHF. The CDR3 DNA reads TGTGCTAGTGTTCCGGACGGGAGGGCGCCCCAGCATTTT. This chain joins TRBV12-5 and TRBJ1-5, with D unclear. This CDR3 region has 13 residues. The germline V gene encodes CDR1 LGHNT and CDR2 FRNRAP. V was clipped by 7 bases and J by 9 bases, with 16 bases between them.

J is TRBJ2-1 and V is TRBV5-1, with 11 bases identical to TRBD1. CDR1 SGHRS and CDR2 YFSETQ come from the germline V gene. The J segment lost 7 bases and the V segment lost 0 bases, leaving 0 bases of the junction unmatched. CDR3 length: 14 residues. The DNA of the CDR3 is TGCGCCAGCAGCTTGGGGGACAGGGGGAATGAGCAGTTCTTC. It codes for CASSLGDRGNEQFF.

This rearrangement joins TRBV9 to TRBJ2-5, with D maybe TRBD1 (6 bases). With 4 bases removed from V and 0 bases from J, the gap between germline ends came to 13 bases. The germline CDR1 and CDR2 sequences are SGDLS and YYNGEE. CDR3 length: 15 residues. In nucleotides, the CDR3 is TGTGCCAGCAGCATCGGACAGACCGACCAAGAGACCCAGTACTTC. It encodes CASSIGQTDQETQYF.

This clone was picked up one time. V and J are TRBV10-3 and TRBJ2-7; 9 nucleotides line up with TRBD1. V trimming: 3 bases; J trimming: 5 bases; junction bases outside the gene matches: 11. This CDR3 has 16 amino acids. CDR1 ENHRY and CDR2 SYGVKD come from the germline V gene. CDR3 DNA sequence: TGTGCCATCAGTGAACGAGGGACAGGGCTCGCGAACGAGCAGTACTTC. Amino acids: CAISERGTGLANEQYF.

A few counts support this clone. The genes are TRBV10-3 and TRBJ1-1, with 7 bases that match TRBD1. This CDR3 contains 14 residues. Looked up from germline, CDR1 is ENHRY and CDR2 is SYGVKD. Trimming removed 6 bases from V and 1 base from J; junction bases left unmatched: 5. CDR3 protein: CAIRQGSGNTEAFF. CDR3 nucleotides: TGTGCCATCAGACAGGGGTCTGGGAACACTGAAGCTTTCTTT.

This clone was seen just once. The genes are TRBV7-9 and TRBJ1-1, with 9 bases matching TRBD1. J was trimmed by 1 base and V by 5 bases; bases with no gene match: 8. Germline V CDR1 and CDR2: SEHNR, FQNEAQ (reference sequence). The CDR3 totals 16 residues. Here the CDR3 DNA reads TGTGCCAGCAGCCTCTTGACAGGGGGGGAGAACACTGAAGCTTTCTTT. Translated, it gives CASSLLTGGENTEAFF.

The genes are TRBV7-9 and TRBJ1-4; D unresolved. In germline, CDR1 is SEHNR, CDR2 FQNEAQ (reference sequence). The CDR3 loop spans 13 amino acids. With 2 bases removed from V and 7 bases from J, the gap between germline ends came to 8 bases. The CDR3 DNA reads as TGTGCCAGCAGCTTACACACCTCTGAAAAACTGTTTTTT. Translation: CASSLHTSEKLFF.

The genes are TRBV6-5 and TRBJ2-2; D possibly corresponds to TRBD1 (5 bases). Trimming left V 2 bases short and J 6 bases short, with 10 bases between. Germline assignment: CDR1 MNHEY and CDR2 SVGAGI. The CDR3 runs 14 residues. The CDR3 protein is CASSYVQGAGELFF. Written as DNA, the CDR3 is TGTGCCAGCAGTTACGTCCAGGGTGCCGGGGAGCTGTTTTTT.

The chain uses TRBV4-1 and TRBJ2-7; D is unresolved. This CDR3 is 13 amino acids long. Between the trimmed V and J ends, which lost 1 base and 3 bases, there was a span of 7 bases. Germline V gene lookup returns CDR1 MGHRA and CDR2 YSYEKL. In DNA form, the CDR3 reads TGCGCCAGCAGCCAAGGCCTGGGCTACGAGCAGTACGTC. Its protein product is CASSQGLGYEQYV.

This clone has just one count. The chain combines TRBV7-2 with TRBJ1-6; D not certain. The CDR3 loop spans 15 amino acids. V was shortened by 0 bases and J by 5 bases, with 8 bases between the two germline ends. Germline lookup yields CDR1 SGHTA and CDR2 FQGNSA. CDR3 protein: CASSLAKLNNSPLHF. In DNA form, the CDR3 reads TGTGCCAGCAGCTTAGCCAAACTCAATAATTCACCCCTCCACTTT.

This clone was counted only a few times. The chain combines TRBV6-5 with TRBJ2-7; 10 bases are a match to TRBD1. The germline CDR1 and CDR2 sequences are MNHEY and SVGAGI. V dropped 5 bases and J dropped 6; count of bases not matched to a gene: 7. The CDR3 sequence is 14 residues long. This chain's CDR3 is CASSTDRGRGEQYF. The CDR3, as DNA: TGTGCCAGCAGTACCGACAGGGGGCGCGGCGAGCAGTACTTC.

This clone has a single count. The chain combines TRBV13 with TRBJ2-7; a weak D match, TRBD2 (6 bases). The germline V gene has CDR1 PRHDT and CDR2 FYEKMQ (reference sequence). The CDR3 consists of 13 residues. The V gene lost 5 bases and the J gene lost 3 bases, with 11 bases spanning the gap. CDR3 in amino acids: CASSPTRGYEQYF. Written as DNA, the CDR3 is TGTGCCAGCAGCCCGACTAGAGGCTACGAGCAGTACTTC.

The gene calls are TRBV10-3 and TRBJ2-7; tentatively, D is TRBD2 (5 bases). The ends were cut back, 4 bases at V and 5 bases at J, with 15 bases in the middle. Germline V gene data show CDR1 as ENHRY and CDR2 as SYGVKD. This CDR3 is 14 amino acids long. CDR3 sequence (DNA): TGTGCCATCAGTGCGGACTCAGAGTCCCACGAGCAGTACTTC. Translated: CAISADSESHEQYF.

This clone was detected a few times. The CDR3 reads CASSLGGSTRRSLHF. The CDR3 DNA follows: TGTGCCAGCAGCTTAGGTGGGTCGACACGTCGATCCCTCCACTTT. V is TRBV7-2 and J is TRBJ1-6; D call uncertain. The V gene lost 1 base and the J gene lost 14 bases, with 18 bases spanning the gap. The germline V gene encodes CDR1 SGHTA and CDR2 FQGNSA. This CDR3 has 15 amino acids.

This sequence joins TRBV5-1 and TRBJ1-2; 8 bases fit TRBD1. There are 15 residues in the CDR3. Looked up from germline, CDR1 is SGHRS and CDR2 is YFSETQ. V lost 4 bases to trimming and J lost 4 bases; unmatched junction nucleotides: 9. CDR3 amino acids: CASSPETGASYGYTF. The DNA of the CDR3 is TGCGCCAGCAGCCCCGAGACAGGGGCAAGCTATGGCTACACCTTC.

V is TRBV7-2 and J is TRBJ1-5; 8 bases are a match to TRBD1. The V segment lost 3 bases and the J segment 9 bases; nucleotides outside the gene matches: 10. The CDR3 sequence is 15 residues long. The V gene's germline CDR1 is SGHTA and CDR2 FQGNSA. CDR3 in DNA: TGTGCCAGCAGCTTTGAGACGGACAGGGATGGGCCCCAGCATTTT. It translates to CASSFETDRDGPQHF.

The V call is TRBV6-5, the J call TRBJ2-1; 13 nucleotides line up with TRBD2. This CDR3 spans 15 amino acids. From germline, CDR1 is MNHEY and CDR2 SVGAGI. Trimming at V came to 5 bases and at J to 7 bases, leaving 5 bases not matched to a gene. The DNA for the CDR3 is TGTGCCAGCAGTCCCGGGACTAGCGGGGTAAATGAGCAGTTCTTC. Its protein is CASSPGTSGVNEQFF.

The chain employs TRBV10-3 and TRBJ2-1; 10 nucleotides match TRBD2. The V segment lost 4 bases and the J segment 7 bases; nucleotides outside the gene matches: 4. CDR1 is ENHRY, CDR2 SYGVKD, per germline. This CDR3 is 14 amino acids long. CDR3 sequence reads: CAISASGSRNEQFF. For the CDR3, the DNA is TGTGCCATCAGTGCTAGCGGGAGTAGGAATGAGCAGTTCTTC.

This chain uses TRBV2 with TRBJ2-1; D unclear. This CDR3 spans 15 amino acids. V gave up 0 bases and J gave up 3 bases, with 9 bases separating them. The germline V gene has CDR1 SNHLY and CDR2 FYNNEI. CDR3 coding DNA: TGTGCCAGCAGTGAAGCGTCAGGAATCTACAATGAGCAGTTCTTC. Amino acid sequence: CASSEASGIYNEQFF. The entire variable domain, with the rest obtained from reference TRBV2 and TRBJ2-1, is as follows: EPEVTQTPSHQVTQMGQEVILRCVPISNHLYFYWYRQILGQKVEFLVSFYNNEISEKSEIFDDQFSVERPDGSNFTLKIRSTKLEDSAMYFCASSEASGIYNEQFFGPGTRLTVL.